This TCR beta chain was sequenced for a study of blood T cells in healthy people across ages. Findings and caveats of the study: Long-lived donors exceeded aged donors in naive CD4+ cells and diversity.

The use of a sample-barcoded 5' primer and a J-beta primer mix characterized a second PCR of about 7 to 12 cycles. TCRdb re-called the 5' RACE reads with MiXCR, one entry per CDR3 protein. The sample holds approximately 690,000 distinct CDR3 sequences, roughly three fifths seen once. Per germline, CDR1 MNHNS and CDR2 SASEGT. The CDR3 consists of 18 residues. The ends were cut back, 0 bases at V and 0 bases at J, with 17 bases in the middle. This clonotype was seen more than once but under ten times. No antigen is known for it. Healthy Caucasian individuals from Russia aged about 6 to 100 served as donors.

This sequence originates from a man in his sixties in good health. The sequencing input was blood. V gene TRBV6-1 combines with J gene TRBJ2-5; D ambiguous. The chain's CDR3 is CASSEAERLVGYQETQYF. The CDR3 DNA follows: TGTGCCAGCAGTGAAGCTGAGCGTCTGGTGGGGTACCAAGAGACCCAGTACTTC.